Listed here are 20 T cell receptor beta chains from one sample, sequenced in a study of breast tumors, draining lymph nodes, adjacent tissues. TCRdb re-analysed the multiplex PCR reads in MiXCR, keeping a single row per CDR3 protein. The sample gives under 70,000 distinct CDR3 sequences, 40% to 45% of which show up once; 8% to 9.5% is in the top ten. Sequenced input: breast tumor tissue. These TCRs come from a female donor with breast cancer. Some clones in this sample may be carry-over from other donors' samples.

This clonotype was seen a handful of times. This sequence joins TRBV9 and TRBJ2-2; no reliable D call. V lost 0 bases, J lost 0 bases, and 9 bases lay in between. Germline-derived CDR1 and CDR2 are SGDLS and YYNGEE. This CDR3 region has 16 residues. This CDR3 reads CASSVEGCANTGELFF. The DNA for the CDR3 is TGTGCCAGCAGCGTAGAGGGCTGTGCGAACACCGGGGAGCTGTTTTTT. The full variable domain, completed using reference TRBV9 and TRBJ2-2, is DSGVTQTPKHLITATGQRVTLRCSPRSGDLSVYWYQQSLDQGLQFLIQYYNGEERAKGNILERFSAQQFPDLHSELNLSSLELGDSALYFCASSVEGCANTGELFFGEGSRLTVL.

This clonotype was detected a few times. The rearrangement uses TRBV12-3 or TRBV12-4 and TRBJ1-5, with 7 bases fitting TRBD1. V shed 3 bases and J 15 bases; nucleotides not matched to a gene: 8. The CDR3 is made up of 12 amino acids. DNA of the CDR3: TGTGCCAGCAGTTTCTCGGAGGGGGCCCGGCATTTT. It encodes CASSFSEGARHF.

This clonotype was observed many times. The V call is TRBV4-2, the J call TRBJ2-7; D is undetermined. This CDR3 contains 11 residues. V lost 1 base, J lost 7 bases, and 5 bases lay in between. Germline values: CDR1 LGHNA, CDR2 YNFKEQ. The CDR3 DNA sequence: TGTGCCAGCAGCCAAGGCAGAGAGCAGTACTTC. Translated: CASSQGREQYF.

The table lists this clonotype with a few counts. This chain links TRBV6-1 with TRBJ2-5, with D perhaps given as TRBD1 or TRBD2 (6 bases each). Looked up from germline, CDR1 is MNHNS and CDR2 is SASEGT. The CDR3 runs 17 residues. V was trimmed by 6 bases and J by 0 bases, leaving 20 bases between them. CDR3 sequence reads: CASRRLVTRGHQETQYF. The CDR3 coding sequence is TGTGCCAGCAGACGCCTTGTTACCCGGGGGCACCAAGAGACCCAGTACTTC.

Note on this clonotype: A much larger clone lies a single base off, so this may be a read error. The chain joins TRBV28 to TRBJ2-3, with 13 bases aligning to TRBD2. V lost 8 bases and J lost 8; bases outside the gene matches: 10. Germline V gene sequence: CDR1 MDHEN, CDR2 SYDVKM. The CDR3 is 15 residues long. The CDR3 loop is CASGQLAGGPSTQYF. The CDR3 DNA is TGTGCCAGCGGCCAACTAGCGGGGGGGCCGAGTACGCAGTATTTT.

The rearrangement links TRBV11-3 to TRBJ2-1; D gene uncertain. The CDR3 sequence is 15 residues long. Between the trimmed V and J ends, which lost 2 bases and 6 bases, there was a span of 14 bases. Germline assignment: CDR1 SGHNT and CDR2 YENEEA. The CDR3 sequence is CASSLRSTAINEQFF. The CDR3, as DNA: TGTGCCAGCAGCTTAAGATCGACCGCCATCAATGAGCAGTTCTTC.

In the case of this clonotype: This may arise from a read error, as a much more abundant clone is one base away. The chain has TRBV6-2 or TRBV6-3 and TRBJ2-7; D not resolved. The CDR3 totals 14 residues. Germline CDR1 and CDR2: MNHEY and SVGEGT. The V end was cut by 0 bases, the J end by 5 bases, with 11 bases between. The CDR3: CASSYSPSSDEQYF. The CDR3 region has the DNA TGTGCCAGCAGTTACTCCCCCTCATCGGACGAGCAGTACTTC.

This clonotype was counted ten times or more. The rearrangement links TRBV11-3 to TRBJ2-2; D not resolved. V was shortened by 4 bases and J by 4 bases, with 10 bases between the two germline ends. This CDR3 comprises 14 residues. CDR1 and CDR2 from the germline V gene are SGHNT and YENEEA. The CDR3 region has the DNA TGTGCCAGCAGCTCTAATCGCCTCACCGGGGAGCTGTTTTTT. Translation: CASSSNRLTGELFF.

V is TRBV24-1 and J is TRBJ2-5; D remains unclear. CDR3 length: 14 residues. Germline V gene data show CDR1 as KGHDR and CDR2 as SFDVKD. The V end was cut by 7 bases, the J end by 1 base, with 12 bases between. The CDR3 nucleotides read TGTGCCACCAGCCCTCTCGCTGGCCAAGAGACCCAGTACTTC. Amino acid sequence: CATSPLAGQETQYF.

The CDR3: CARGLGGTDSPLHF. CDR3 DNA sequence: TGTGCTAGAGGTCTTGGGGGGACAGATTCACCCCTCCACTTT. The chain couples TRBV12-3 or TRBV12-4 to TRBJ1-6; TRBD1 agrees at 7 bases. The CDR3 loop spans 14 amino acids.

This chain joins TRBV10-3 and TRBJ2-7; maybe TRBD2 (5 bases). The germline V gene has CDR1 ENHRY and CDR2 SYGVKD. The length of the CDR3 is 13 residues. Trimming shortened V by 4 bases and J by 7 bases, and 14 bases separated the two germline ends. CDR3 residues: CAISARALREQYF. The CDR3 DNA sequence: TGTGCCATCAGTGCGCGGGCCCTTAGAGAGCAGTACTTC.

About this clonotype: A much larger clone sits a single nucleotide away, making a read error possible. V is TRBV9 and J is TRBJ2-1, with 13 bases aligning to TRBD2. The germline V gene encodes CDR1 SGDLS and CDR2 YYNGEE. The CDR3 extends over 17 amino acids. The CDR3: CASSPRTSGSGYTEQFF. The CDR3 nucleotides read TGTGCCAGCAGCCCCCGGACTAGCGGGAGTGGGTACACTGAGCAGTTCTTC.

This clonotype came up many times. The chain couples TRBV20-1 to TRBJ2-5; D possibly matches TRBD1 or TRBD2 (6 bases each). Looked up from germline, CDR1 is DFQATT and CDR2 is SNEGSKA (reference sequence). CDR3 size: 15 residues. The germline V and J ends were trimmed by 2 bases and 2 bases, with 15 bases remaining between them. The CDR3 sequence is CSARWGPGLQETQYF. The CDR3 DNA reads TGCAGTGCTAGATGGGGGCCGGGACTTCAAGAGACCCAGTACTTC.

This clonotype came up once. CDR3 bases: TGTGCCAGCAGCAAGGGGGGGCCGCAGACCCAGTACTTC. Residues: CASSKGGPQTQYF. The chain employs TRBV12-3 or TRBV12-4 and TRBJ2-5, with D possibly being TRBD2 (7 bases). The length of the CDR3 is 13 residues. V gave up 6 bases and J gave up 6 bases, with 14 bases separating them.

This clonotype was counted ten times or more. CDR3 in amino acids: CASSLYSSSYEQYF. For the CDR3, the DNA is TGTGCCAGCAGCTTATACAGTAGCTCCTACGAGCAGTACTTC. The V and J genes are TRBV13 and TRBJ2-7; D remains ambiguous. The CDR3 consists of 14 residues. Trimming removed 2 bases at V and 0 bases at J, with 8 bases between. Germline-derived CDR1 and CDR2 are PRHDT and FYEKMQ (reference sequence).

This clonotype was picked up many times. The V call is TRBV12-3 or TRBV12-4, the J call TRBJ1-2; 10 nucleotides line up with TRBD1. This CDR3 region has 13 residues. Trimming took 6 bases from V and 8 from J; bases not matched to a gene: 6. CDR3 nucleotides: TGTGCCAGCAGGGAAGACAGGGGGCGAGGCTACACCTTC. It is translated as CASREDRGRGYTF.

The rearrangement links TRBV12-3 or TRBV12-4 to TRBJ1-6, with TRBD1 matching 10 bases. Unmatched junction bases numbered 11, after V lost 8 bases and J lost 10 bases. This CDR3 is 15 amino acids long. The CDR3 sequence: CASGLAGQGQSPLHF. For the CDR3, the DNA is TGTGCCAGCGGACTAGCGGGACAGGGGCAATCACCCCTCCACTTT.

This clonotype was seen ten or more times. V and J are TRBV19 and TRBJ2-1; 7 bases agree with TRBD1. V trimming: 4 bases; J trimming: 3 bases; junction bases outside the gene matches: 9. This CDR3 region has 16 residues. Germline V gene sequence: CDR1 LNHDA, CDR2 SQIVND (reference sequence). This CDR3 is CASSTPDRAYYNEQFF. For the CDR3, the DNA is TGTGCCAGTAGTACCCCCGACAGGGCTTACTACAATGAGCAGTTCTTC. The full variable domain, its missing parts supplied by reference TRBV19 and TRBJ2-1, is DGGITQSPKYLFRKEGQNVTLSCEQNLNHDAMYWYRQDPGQGLRLIYYSQIVNDFQKGDIAEGYSVSREKKESFPLTVTSAQKNPTAFYLCASSTPDRAYYNEQFFGPGTRLTVL.

This clonotype was recorded at least ten times. The rearrangement joins TRBV12-3 or TRBV12-4 to TRBJ2-1; TRBD2 is a possible D gene (6 bases). Trimming pared 2 bases from V and 5 bases from J, leaving 13 bases between. There are 15 residues in the CDR3. DNA for the CDR3: TGTGCCAGCAGTTTATTTTCCGGCGGGGACAATGAGCAGTTCTTC. It encodes CASSLFSGGDNEQFF.

The chain is built from TRBV19 and TRBJ2-7; 7 bases align to TRBD2. The CDR3 has 17 residues. V lost 5 bases to trimming and J lost 1 base; unmatched junction nucleotides: 14. Germline V gene lookup returns CDR1 LNHDA and CDR2 SQIVND (reference sequence). CDR3 region: CASSLLPSGASSYEQYF. The CDR3 region has the DNA TGTGCCAGTAGTCTTCTTCCTAGCGGAGCCTCTTCCTACGAGCAGTACTTC.